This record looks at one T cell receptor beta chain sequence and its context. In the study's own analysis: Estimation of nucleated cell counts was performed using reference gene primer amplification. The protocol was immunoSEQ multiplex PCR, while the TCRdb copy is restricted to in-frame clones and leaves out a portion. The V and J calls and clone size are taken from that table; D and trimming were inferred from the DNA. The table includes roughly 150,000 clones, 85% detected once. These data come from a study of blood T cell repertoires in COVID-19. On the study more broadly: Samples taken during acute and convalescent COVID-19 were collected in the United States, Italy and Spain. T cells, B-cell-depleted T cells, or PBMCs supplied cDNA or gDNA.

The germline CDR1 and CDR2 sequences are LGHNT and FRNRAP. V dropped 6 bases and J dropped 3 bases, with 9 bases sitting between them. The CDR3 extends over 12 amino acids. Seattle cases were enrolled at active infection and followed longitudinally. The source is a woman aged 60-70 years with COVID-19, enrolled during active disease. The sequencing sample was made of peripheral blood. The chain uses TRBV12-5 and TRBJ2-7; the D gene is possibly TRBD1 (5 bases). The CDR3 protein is CASGETVYEQYF. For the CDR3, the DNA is TGTGCTAGTGGAGAGACAGTCTACGAGCAGTACTTC.